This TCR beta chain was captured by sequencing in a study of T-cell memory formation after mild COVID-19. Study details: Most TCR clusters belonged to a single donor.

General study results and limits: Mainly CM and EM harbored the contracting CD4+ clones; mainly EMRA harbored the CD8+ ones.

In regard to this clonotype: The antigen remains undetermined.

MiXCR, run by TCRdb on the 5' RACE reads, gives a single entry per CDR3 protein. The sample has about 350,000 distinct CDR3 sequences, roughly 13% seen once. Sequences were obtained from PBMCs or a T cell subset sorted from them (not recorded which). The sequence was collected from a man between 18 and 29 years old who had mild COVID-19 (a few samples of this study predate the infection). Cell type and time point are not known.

The CDR3 bases are TGTGCCAGCAGCGGAACCGGGCAGTCAACCTACGAGCAGTACTTC. It codes for CASSGTGQSTYEQYF. J is TRBJ2-7 and V is TRBV9; D is ambiguous. V was shortened by 3 bases and J by 2 bases, with 15 bases between the two germline ends. The CDR3 is made up of 15 amino acids. The germline V gene has CDR1 SGDLS and CDR2 YYNGEE.